This paragraph reports one TCR beta chain. The antigen is unknown. The source of the sample is a study of cytomegalovirus exposure and HLA in healthy donors. The study, taken as a whole, reports: Some TCR beta chains (about 180 of them) were listed as cytomegalovirus-associated.

Primers included in the PCR were 60 Vbeta and 13 Jbeta primers. The assay was immunoSEQ multiplex PCR, and TCRdb's table has in-frame clones only and misses some. The data contain around 190,000 clones, around 81% of them singletons. This TCR derives from a man younger than 35 in good health and CMV-seronegative. Sequenced: PBMCs.

This CDR3 reads CASRGLAGSTGELFF. CDR3 in DNA: TGTGCCAGCAGGGGACTAGCGGGGAGCACCGGGGAGCTGTTTTTT. The chain joins TRBV6-1 to TRBJ2-2; 13 nucleotides line up with TRBD2. Unmatched junction bases numbered 2, after V lost 6 bases and J lost 4 bases. Looked up from germline, CDR1 is MNHNS and CDR2 is SASEGT. The CDR3 has 15 residues.